This T cell receptor (beta chain) is drawn from a study of blood T cell repertoires in COVID-19 (dated by TCRdb to the early 2020s). Regarding the research as a whole: The collaborator samples originated in the United States, Italy and Spain and spanned the acute and convalescent phases of COVID-19. The material from the prospective study consisted of cDNA or gDNA derived from T cells, B-cell-depleted T cells, or PBMCs. The dataset comprised deeply sampled blood TCRbeta repertoires from subjects exposed to, actively infected with, or recovered from COVID-19. The repertoires were made available in a free public database intended to serve as a resource for research on the immune response to SARS-CoV-2. The samples were drawn from the first 160 participants of the ongoing ImmuneRACE study and from some 1,300 subjects provided by 6 global collaborators. The sample metadata nearly always contained a de-identified subject ID, COVID-19 status, age in years and sex. Where available, HLA class I and class II types were taken from metadata supplied by the sample provider and were not determined by assay-based typing.

Germline trimming: 5 bases from V, 7 bases from J; junction bases outside gene matches: 16. Sequences SGHVS (CDR1) and FQNEAQ (CDR2) are obtained from the germline V gene. The CDR3 numbers 17 residues from cysteine through phenylalanine. Solely the CDR3 DNA is kept, with 51 bases framed from the first base. Notes on this clone: Which antigen it targets is not known. There are no base qualities to consult, and no much larger clone falls within one base.

One collaborating source in Seattle enrolled patients while the patients were actively infected and followed the patients over time throughout the course of disease. Each collaborating institution followed its own protocols to collect whole blood in K2EDTA tubes. For TCRbeta analysis, collaborators shipped samples as frozen whole blood, isolated PBMCs, or DNA extracted from either of those sample types. What the work shows at the level of the full study, not this receptor alone: How much clinical and demographic metadata was included differed by source and by participant, and the metadata was provided uncurated.

The immunoSEQ Assay, a bias-controlled multiplex PCR, was used to amplify TCRbeta CDR3 regions from genomic DNA. Regarding the original processing steps: The number of nucleated cells in each sample was estimated by amplification of reference gene primers within the assay. Sequence reads were collapsed and filtered to measure the absolute abundance of every unique TCRbeta CDR3 rearrangement. Productive Simpson clonality was computed per sample as the square root of Simpson's diversity index over productive rearrangements. TCRdb took over this immuneACCESS table, retaining in-frame rearrangements with V and J assigned. Such tables are incomplete; in checked studies, under half of the missing clones stem from an unresolved V gene, and the remainder is unexplained. V, J and clone size were drawn from that table, and D and trimming were deduced from the DNA. This sample holds about 160,000 clones; roughly 80% were observed only once. The top ten constitute 6.5% to 8.5% of the sample.

The sequence was obtained from a woman aged 40 to 50 with COVID-19, enrolled during active disease. The material sequenced was peripheral blood. The sequence links TRBV7-8 to TRBJ2-1; 8 bases in the middle match TRBD2. The CDR3 amino acid sequence is: CASSPIGGSGKKNEQFF. The bases are TGTGCCAGCAGCCCGATAGGGGGTAGCGGGAAAAAGAATGAGCAGTTCTTC.